This TCR beta chain was captured by sequencing in a study of blood T cell repertoires in COVID-19. Study-wide context: PBMCs, B-cell-depleted T cells, or T cells were the source of the cDNA or gDNA that made up the material.

Sequenced by immunoSEQ multiplex PCR; TCRdb stores in-frame clones only, minus some. This sample carries some 28,000 clones, under 85% of them seen once, and the ten largest clones take over 30%. Trimming stripped 5 bases from V and 0 bases from J, with 10 bases between. This CDR3 is built from 15 residues. Per the germline V gene, CDR1 is LGHNA and CDR2 is YSLEER. The specimen sequenced was peripheral blood. This receptor was identified in a man in his 70s with acute or convalescent COVID-19. The chain recombines TRBV4-3 with TRBJ2-2, with a tentative D call TRBD1 (6 bases). The CDR3 reads CASSGGRANTGELFF. Written as DNA, the CDR3 is TGCGCCAGCAGCGGGGGCCGGGCGAACACCGGGGAGCTGTTTTTT.